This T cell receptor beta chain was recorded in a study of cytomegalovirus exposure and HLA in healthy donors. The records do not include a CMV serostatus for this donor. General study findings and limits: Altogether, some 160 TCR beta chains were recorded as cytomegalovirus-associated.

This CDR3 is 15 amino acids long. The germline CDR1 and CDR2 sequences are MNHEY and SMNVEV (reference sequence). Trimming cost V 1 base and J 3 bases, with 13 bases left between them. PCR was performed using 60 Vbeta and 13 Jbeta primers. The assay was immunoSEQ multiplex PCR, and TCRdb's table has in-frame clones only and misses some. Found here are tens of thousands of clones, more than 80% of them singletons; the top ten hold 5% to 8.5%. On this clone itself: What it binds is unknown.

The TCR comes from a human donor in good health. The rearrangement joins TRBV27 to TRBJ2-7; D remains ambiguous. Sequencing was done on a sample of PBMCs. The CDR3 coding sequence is TGTGCCAGCAGTTTATTGGGCCGTCAGAACTACGAGCAGTACTTC. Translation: CASSLLGRQNYEQYF.